Presented here are 7 T cell receptor beta chains from one specimen sequenced in a study of shared clonotypes between healthy human individuals. Terminally differentiated effector memory CD45RA+ cells were left out of the naive CD8 fraction, which was CD45RO-negative and positively selected for CCR7. Generated by immunoSEQ multiplex PCR, the TCRdb table keeps only in-frame clones and is missing some. The table lists fewer than 700,000 clones, around 96% of them singletons. Source material: naive CD8+ T cells sorted from blood. Source of these receptors: a woman in her twenties or thirties in good health.

The chain joins TRBV5-5 to TRBJ2-3; D is uncertain. Germline V CDR1 and CDR2: SGHKS, YYEKEE (reference sequence). The CDR3 totals 16 residues. V was clipped by 0 bases and J by 1 base, with 12 bases between them. CDR3: CASSLELMSGTDTQYF. CDR3 bases: TGTGCCAGCAGCTTGGAGCTGATGTCTGGCACAGATACGCAGTATTTT.

The chain combines TRBV10-1 with TRBJ2-7, with D possibly matching TRBD1 (5 bases). Germline V lookup: CDR1 WNHNN, CDR2 SYGVQD (reference sequence). V lost 6 bases and J lost 5, with 20 bases in between. The CDR3 runs to 15 residues. CDR3 bases: TGCGCCAGCAGCTCAACAGGTTCTCTACCTCACGAGCAGTACTTC. Residues: CASSSTGSLPHEQYF.

J is TRBJ2-5 and V is TRBV18; D gene unclear. The CDR3 contains 13 residues. V was shortened by 0 bases and J by 5 bases, with 7 bases between the two germline ends. Germline V gene lookup returns CDR1 KGHSH and CDR2 LQKENI. In DNA form, the CDR3 reads TGTGCCAGCTCACCACCGGAGTGGGAGACCCAGTACTTC. Translated: CASSPPEWETQYF.

The chain couples TRBV28 to TRBJ2-2, with D unclear. The CDR3 is 12 amino acids. Trimming removed 9 bases at V and 1 base at J, with 6 bases between. The germline V gene has CDR1 MDHEN and CDR2 SYDVKM. CDR3 sequence (DNA): TGTGCCAGTCGACTGAACACCGGGGAGCTGTTTTTT. Residues: CASRLNTGELFF.

This chain connects TRBV28 to TRBJ2-7; weak D call: TRBD2 (5 bases). Germline values: CDR1 MDHEN, CDR2 SYDVKM. The CDR3 consists of 13 residues. Trimming took 3 bases from V and 3 from J, leaving 9 bases between them. The CDR3 region is CASSFGIYYEQYF. CDR3 coding DNA: TGTGCCAGCAGTTTCGGGATTTACTACGAGCAGTACTTC.

The chain joins TRBV5-1 to TRBJ1-2, with TRBD1 matching 7 bases. The CDR3 covers 18 residues. V dropped 1 base and J dropped 2; count of bases not matched to a gene: 14. Germline V CDR1 and CDR2: SGHRS, YFSETQ. CDR3 loop: CASSLYNGQDYVNYGYTF. The CDR3 DNA is TGCGCCAGCAGCTTGTATAACGGACAGGACTATGTCAACTATGGCTACACCTTC.

The chain recombines TRBV4-2 with TRBJ2-3; D is uncertain. Between the trimmed V and J ends, which lost 1 base and 0 bases, there was a span of 11 bases. This CDR3 has 16 amino acids. The germline gives CDR1 LGHNA, CDR2 YNFKEQ. CDR3 amino acids: CASSQGRASSTDTQYF. The CDR3 bases are TGTGCCAGCAGCCAAGGAAGGGCAAGTAGCACAGATACGCAGTATTTT.